This T cell receptor (beta chain) was observed in a study of cytotoxic CD8 clonotypes in ibrutinib-treated CLL. Study-wide background: Mean productive templates were roughly 280,000; mean productive rearrangements were 94,082. Study-level results: Elevated clonality accompanied ibrutinib response, with a return toward baseline values at progression.

V was pared by 5 bases and J by 6 bases, with 14 bases between. This CDR3 has 14 residues. CDR1 is SEHNR, CDR2 FQNEAQ, per germline (reference sequence). Sequenced by immunoSEQ multiplex PCR; TCRdb stores in-frame clones only, minus some. The profile shows around 26,000 clones, approximately 85% of them singletons. With respect to this clone: The target antigen is unknown.

The sequence was obtained from a human donor with chronic lymphocytic leukemia. V is TRBV7-9 and J is TRBJ2-1, with D tentatively TRBD2 (6 bases). Source: PBMCs, taken after 24 months of ibrutinib treatment. The CDR3 DNA reads TGTGCCAGCAGCGGCCCTATGGGGGGCAATGAGCAGTTCTTC. Translated: CASSGPMGGNEQFF. The entire variable domain, with the rest obtained from reference TRBV7-9 and TRBJ2-1, is as follows: DTGVSQNPRHKITKRGQNVTFRCDPISEHNRLYWYRQTLGQGPEFLTYFQNEAQLEKSRLLSDRFSAERPKGSFSTLEIQRTEQGDSAMYLCASSGPMGGNEQFFGPGTRLTVL.